This TCR beta chain was sequenced during a study of cytomegalovirus exposure and HLA in healthy donors (dated by TCRdb to about 2017). With regard to the full study: An earlier analysis of roughly 610 of the donors reported 250 to 300 Gb of sequence data and some 110 million unique TCR beta sequences obtained from roughly 180 million T cells. Approximately 300 gigabases of sequencing data and about 92 million unique TCR sequences made up an early release that covered around 640 HLA-typed donors. Of the 300 to 450 genotyped donors, 80% to 90% were placed in the genetic ancestry cluster associated with self-reported Caucasian donors. The study was designed to test whether signatures of past pathogen exposure could be identified by cataloging public T cell receptors. Using immunosequencing, the study profiled T cell repertoires from fewer than 850 subjects and related those repertoires to cytomegalovirus serostatus. In addition to the first cohort of around 670 subjects, a separate validation cohort of 120 different subjects was used. The study combined high-throughput TCR immunosequencing, statistical association of individual TCRs with disease status, and machine learning to predict cytomegalovirus infection status. A later analysis re-examined previously published TCR beta repertoires from 500 to 700 donors and added high-resolution HLA genotyping to investigate patterns of TCR occurrence. Rather than drawing on any new phenotypic data, the later analysis identified candidate immune exposures from TCR beta sequences and the way those sequences occurred across donors. An earlier analysis of 500 to 750 of the donors applied high-throughput TCR beta sequencing to assess whether each TCR beta V gene segment acted as functional or pseudogenic. Donor age, sex, ethnicity and CMV serostatus were collected together with the repertoire data. A later genetic analysis used genome-wide SNP genotypes for about three fifths of the 666 donors, treating that subset as a discovery cohort. Every repertoire in the discovery cohort had been generated on one and the same sequencing platform. Class I and class II HLA loci were covered by the typing at four-digit resolution. The number of donors typed differed by locus, with roughly 620-630 for A, B, C, DRB1 and DQB1, over 500 for DQA1, about 610 for DPA1, and some 470 for DPB1. Roughly five DR-DQ haplotypes were treated as single units for association and clustering because of strong linkage in the cohort. Among 398 genotyped donors of the cohort, an average of about 240,000 unique TCR beta nucleotide sequences was sequenced per donor, of which approximately 18% were non-productive.

Results the study describes overall, beyond this receptor: Because counts were too low, roughly 16 rarely observed V segments, including chromosome 9 orphons, were left out of the earlier analysis of approximately 500 of the donors. When HLA alleles, especially DR and DQ, strongly co-occurred, TCR associations were difficult to assign to individual alleles. The classifier was reported to diagnose cytomegalovirus status with high specificity and sensitivity in both the original cohort and the validation cohort. In a later analysis, HLA-associated TCR beta chains were found to be more clonally expanded and to have lower generation probabilities than equally common non-associated chains. Only TCR beta chains were sequenced in this cohort, and the absence of alpha or paired-chain data limited detectable features. CMV serostatus was the only immune exposure information available for the cohort. It was suggested by the authors that the approach could potentially be generalized to other disease states and immunological phenotypes. Presence/absence analyses assumed roughly uniform sequencing depth across donors, an assumption that may not hold. In vitro tests confirmed that a few of the cytomegalovirus-associated TCR beta chains recognize cytomegalovirus antigens. The 87-base-pair reads could not distinguish some IMGT-functional V segments, including TRBV6-2 and TRBV6-3, so those segments were excluded. The study gave a list of some 150 TCR beta chains associated with cytomegalovirus. According to a later analysis, TCR association rates differed among HLA loci, with DRB1 alleles showing the most associated TCRs and HLA-C alleles showing the fewest. Most CMV-associated TCR beta chains appeared to be HLA-restricted in a later analysis, and the HLA associations seemed to be driven largely by CMV exposure. Linkage disequilibrium might explain the correlated functional status among segregating V segments, but an unknown experimental factor could not be excluded. In a later analysis, some 17,000 TCR beta sequences were associated with specific HLA alleles at a false discovery rate of 0.05. A later analysis reported that several top co-occurrence clusters appeared linked to parvovirus B19, influenza, CMV and Epstein-Barr virus. In an earlier analysis of some 550 of the donors, most TCR beta V segments were observed in productive rearrangements about 87% or about 30% of the time, broadly matching IMGT annotations. A cluster of highly shared sequence variants was judged likely to represent a technical artifact of the sequencing pipeline. A further reported finding was that TCR beta sequences accurately predicted the HLA-A and HLA-B alleles for most subjects in the first cohort. A later genetic analysis reported fewer N-insertions in productive TCRs among donors in an Asian-associated ancestry cluster than the roughly 720-donor mean. A later genetic analysis associated a missense DCLRE1C variant with V-gene and J-gene trimming of TCR beta chains, and an independent cohort replicated the association. While some public TCRs were present in many individuals, most TCR sequences turned up only very rarely across donors. HLA typing was unavailable for some donors at each locus, so association tests used only the typed subset.

Based on the germline V gene, the CDR1 and CDR2 sequences are SGHRS and YFSETQ. The CDR3 spans 14 residues, from the cysteine through the phenylalanine. This entry keeps only the CDR3 DNA: 42 bases, framed from base 1. A distance of 12 bases separates the germline ends of V and J, which lose 4 bases and 4 bases respectively. Library preparation was by the immunoSEQ multiplex PCR assay. For the multiplex PCR, a mixture combining 60 forward primers for TCR Vbeta segments and 13 reverse primers for TCR Jbeta segments was used. The CDR3 region of rearranged TCR beta genes was amplified from genomic DNA by a multiplex PCR assay. The amplified TCR beta libraries were sequenced on the Illumina HiSeq System as 87-base-pair reads. Per the original workflow: A later analysis counted approximately 76 million unique TCR beta chains across the 650 to 800 repertoires, and roughly 9.9 million of these chains were shared by at least two donors. Raw reads were error-corrected and collapsed into unique sequences with a nearest-neighbor algorithm that merged closely related sequences to remove PCR and sequencing errors. CDR3 sequences were aligned to IMGT reference sequences to assign V, D and J gene segments. For a sequence to be retained, a match of at least six nucleotides was required to both a V gene segment and a J gene segment. Rearrangements were called productive when the CDR3 lacked stop codons and stayed in frame with V and J; all others were non-productive. Following IMGT convention, CDR3 was defined as the stretch from the second conserved V-encoded cysteine to the conserved J-encoded phenylalanine. The earlier analysis of some 540 of the donors excluded any sequence lacking an unambiguous match to a single V gene segment. In an earlier analysis of several hundred of the donors, V segments were called functional above 56.7% productive rearrangements and were called segregating when the between-donor standard deviation exceeded 5%. To diagnose cytomegalovirus status from the catalog of TCR beta chain sequences, a statistical classification framework was built. In a later analysis, TCR nucleotide sequences were compared against IMGT/GENE-DB human TR gene sequences so that V and J genes could be assigned. A later analysis assigned CDR3 sequences and most-parsimonious VDJ recombination scenarios with the TCRdist pipeline. In a later analysis, every TCR beta chain was defined by the combination of its CDR3 amino acid sequence and its V-gene family, and reads without a unique V-gene family were dropped. To address suspected cross-contamination and a sequencing artifact, a later analysis removed 592 highly shared, low-generation-probability nucleotide sequences. In a later analysis, a clonal expansion index for each public chain was calculated from normalized within-repertoire ranks of inferred template counts. Generation probabilities in a later analysis came from a VDJ recombination model fitted to out-of-frame rearrangements, and those results were checked against IGoR. Hypergeometric tests were used in a later analysis to score TCR-TCR, TCR-HLA and TCR-CMV co-occurrence, with a repertoire-size bias correction applied to the TCR pairs. A later analysis estimated false discovery rates by permuting HLA or CMV assignments 20 times. In a later analysis, co-occurring TCRs were grouped using DBSCAN, with TCRdist sequence similarity added in when clustering inside HLA-allele-positive subsets. For co-occurrence clustering, repertoires with fewer than 30,000 or more than 120,000 public chains were excluded, along with roughly 5 repertoires with anomalous nucleotide sharing. Entries here come from immuneACCESS through TCRdb and include only in-frame sequences with V and J called. Some clones fail to appear in such tables; in the studies checked, an unresolved V gene covers under half of the shortfall, and the cause of the remainder is unknown. V and J calls and clone size are copied from that table; D and trimming were computed from the DNA. The sample table records about 160,000 clones; approximately 85% of these occur just once. The ten most abundant clones make up approximately 6% of the sample.

As to this clone: What antigen it recognizes has not been identified. The input lacks base qualities; no much larger clone sits a single base away.

In total, more than 500 healthy bone marrow donors made up the cohort. Cohort members were all nominally healthy when sampled, although unrecorded immune exposures were likely present. The donor was CMV seropositive and was included in the group of 270 or so seropositive cohort members. A peripheral blood sample was collected from each donor, and TCR beta sequencing was performed on peripheral blood mononuclear cells. Genomic DNA extraction from the blood cell samples was performed with the Qiagen DNeasy Blood Extraction Kit. The chain uses TRBV5-1 and TRBJ2-1; TRBD2 is perhaps the D gene, given 6 matching bases. Sequencing input: PBMCs. The origin of this receptor is a man aged 50-60 years in good health and CMV-seropositive. The base sequence is TGCGCCAGCAGCCGAATGGAGGGGTACAATGAGCAGTTCTTC. Protein translation: CASSRMEGYNEQFF. Full variable domain (CDR3 extended with the reference TRBV5-1 and TRBJ2-1 proteins): KAGVTQTPRYLIKTRGQQVTLSCSPISGHRSVSWYQQTPGQGLQFLFEYFSETQRNKGNFPGRFSGRQFSNSRSEMNVSTLELGDSALYLCASSRMEGYNEQFFGPGTRLTVL.